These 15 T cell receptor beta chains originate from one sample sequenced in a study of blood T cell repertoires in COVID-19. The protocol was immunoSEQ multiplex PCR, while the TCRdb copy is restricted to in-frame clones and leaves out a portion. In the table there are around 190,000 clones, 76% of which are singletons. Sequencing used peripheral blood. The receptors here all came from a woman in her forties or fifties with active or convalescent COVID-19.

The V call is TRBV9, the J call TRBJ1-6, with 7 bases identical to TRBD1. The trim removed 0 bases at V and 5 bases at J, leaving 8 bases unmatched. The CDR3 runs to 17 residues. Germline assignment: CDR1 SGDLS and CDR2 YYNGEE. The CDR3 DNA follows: TGTGCCAGCAGCGTAGGATGGGACAGAGAGGATAATTCACCCCTCCACTTT. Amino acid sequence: CASSVGWDREDNSPLHF.

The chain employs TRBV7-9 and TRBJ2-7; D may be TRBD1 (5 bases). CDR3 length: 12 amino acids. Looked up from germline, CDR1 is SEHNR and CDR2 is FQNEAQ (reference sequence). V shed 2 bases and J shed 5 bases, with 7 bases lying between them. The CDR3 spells CASSLLGDEQYF. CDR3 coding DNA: TGTGCCAGCAGCTTACTAGGGGACGAGCAGTACTTC.

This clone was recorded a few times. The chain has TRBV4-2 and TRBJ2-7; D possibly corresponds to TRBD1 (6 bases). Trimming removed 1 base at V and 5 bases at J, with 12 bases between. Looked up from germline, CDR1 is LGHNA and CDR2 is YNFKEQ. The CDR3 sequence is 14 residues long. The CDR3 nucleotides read TGTGCCAGCAGCCAAGTCACAGGGCCTCACGAGCAGTACTTC. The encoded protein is CASSQVTGPHEQYF.

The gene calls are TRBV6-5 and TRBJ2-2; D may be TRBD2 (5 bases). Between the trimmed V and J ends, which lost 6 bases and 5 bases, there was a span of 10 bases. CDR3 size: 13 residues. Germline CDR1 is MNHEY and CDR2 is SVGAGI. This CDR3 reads CASRGDVTGELFF. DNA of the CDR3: TGTGCCAGCAGGGGAGACGTTACCGGGGAGCTGTTTTTT.

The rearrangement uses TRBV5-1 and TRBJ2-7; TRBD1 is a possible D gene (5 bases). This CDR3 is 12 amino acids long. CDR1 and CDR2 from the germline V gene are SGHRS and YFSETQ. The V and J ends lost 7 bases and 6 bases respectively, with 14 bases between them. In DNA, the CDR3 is TGCGCCAGCTCGATGGACACAACCGAGCAGTACTTC. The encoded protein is CASSMDTTEQYF.

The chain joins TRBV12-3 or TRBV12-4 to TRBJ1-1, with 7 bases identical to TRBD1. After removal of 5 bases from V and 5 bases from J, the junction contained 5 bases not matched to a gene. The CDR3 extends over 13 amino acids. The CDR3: CASSPTGRTEAFF. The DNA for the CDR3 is TGTGCCAGCAGTCCGACAGGGCGGACTGAAGCTTTCTTT.

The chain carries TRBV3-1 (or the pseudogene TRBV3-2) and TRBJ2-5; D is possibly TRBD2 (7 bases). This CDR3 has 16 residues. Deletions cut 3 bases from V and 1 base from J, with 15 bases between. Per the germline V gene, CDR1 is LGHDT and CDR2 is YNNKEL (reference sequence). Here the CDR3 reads CASSQLTGRAQETQYF. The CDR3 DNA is TGTGCCAGCAGCCAGCTAACAGGGAGGGCCCAAGAGACCCAGTACTTC.

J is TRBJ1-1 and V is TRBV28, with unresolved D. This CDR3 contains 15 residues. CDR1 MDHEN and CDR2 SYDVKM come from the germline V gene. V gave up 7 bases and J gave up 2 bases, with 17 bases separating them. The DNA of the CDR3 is TGTGCCAGCACCACCCCGGACTCAAGCAACACTGAAGCTTTCTTT. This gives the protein CASTTPDSSNTEAFF.

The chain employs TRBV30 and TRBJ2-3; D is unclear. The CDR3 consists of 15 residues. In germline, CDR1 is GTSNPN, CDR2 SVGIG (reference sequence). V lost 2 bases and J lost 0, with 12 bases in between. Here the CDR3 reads CAWSIGPPSTDTQYF. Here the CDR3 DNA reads TGTGCCTGGAGTATCGGTCCTCCAAGCACAGATACGCAGTATTTT.

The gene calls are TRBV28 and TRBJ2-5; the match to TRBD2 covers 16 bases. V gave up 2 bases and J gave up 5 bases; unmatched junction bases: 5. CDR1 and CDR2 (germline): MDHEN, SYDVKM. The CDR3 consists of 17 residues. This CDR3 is CASSLGGLAGGWETQYF. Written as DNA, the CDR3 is TGTGCCAGCAGTTTAGGGGGACTAGCGGGAGGGTGGGAGACCCAGTACTTC.

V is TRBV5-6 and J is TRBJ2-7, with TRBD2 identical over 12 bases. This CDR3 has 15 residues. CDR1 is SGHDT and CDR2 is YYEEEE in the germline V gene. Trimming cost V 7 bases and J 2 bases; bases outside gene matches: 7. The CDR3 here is CASGQLAGGTYEQYF. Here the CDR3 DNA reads TGTGCCAGCGGTCAACTAGCGGGAGGAACCTACGAGCAGTACTTC.

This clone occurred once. The CDR3 is CASSPGPLAVYEQYF. The CDR3 DNA follows: TGTGCCAGCAGCCCCGGACCACTAGCGGTCTACGAGCAGTACTTC. The chain links TRBV21-1 to TRBJ2-7; no check of the table's D call, TRBD2, against the DNA was made. TRBV21-1 is flagged as a pseudogene. CDR3 length: 15 residues.

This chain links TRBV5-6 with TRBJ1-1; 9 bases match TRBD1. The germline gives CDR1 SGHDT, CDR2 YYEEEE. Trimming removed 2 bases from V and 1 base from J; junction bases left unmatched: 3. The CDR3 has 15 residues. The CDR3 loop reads CASSLGQGRNTEAFF. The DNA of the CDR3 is TGTGCCAGCAGCTTAGGACAGGGGAGGAACACTGAAGCTTTCTTT.

CDR3 sequence (DNA): TGTGCCAGCAGCTTAAGGGACAAAACCGGGACAGGGAACACTGAAGCTTTCTTT. This gives the protein CASSLRDKTGTGNTEAFF. The chain combines TRBV7-8 with TRBJ1-1, with TRBD1 identical over 8 bases. The CDR3 has 18 residues. Trimming removed 2 bases from V and 1 base from J; junction bases left unmatched: 12. Germline V gene sequence: CDR1 SGHVS, CDR2 FQNEAQ.

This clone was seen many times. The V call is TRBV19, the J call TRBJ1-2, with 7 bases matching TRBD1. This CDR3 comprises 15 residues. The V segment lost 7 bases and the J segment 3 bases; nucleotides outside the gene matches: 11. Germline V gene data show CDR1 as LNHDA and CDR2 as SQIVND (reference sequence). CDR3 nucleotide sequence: TGTGCCAGTAAATTCCTTCAGGGGGTCGACTATGGCTACACCTTC. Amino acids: CASKFLQGVDYGYTF. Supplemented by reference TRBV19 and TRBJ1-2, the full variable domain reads DGGITQSPKYLFRKEGQNVTLSCEQNLNHDAMYWYRQDPGQGLRLIYYSQIVNDFQKGDIAEGYSVSREKKESFPLTVTSAQKNPTAFYLCASKFLQGVDYGYTFGSGTRLTVV.